This T cell receptor beta chain was retrieved from a study of blood T cell repertoires in COVID-19. CDR3 length: 14 amino acids. The V gene's germline CDR1 is SGHKS and CDR2 YYEKEE (reference sequence). Losses at the gene ends were 7 bases for V and 5 bases for J; bases not matched to a gene: 4. This table comes from immunoSEQ multiplex PCR, and its TCRdb copy is limited to in-frame clones, with some not included. In the table there are 95,000 to 110,000 clones, 85% to 90% of which are singletons. The TCR originated in a human donor in a cohort sampled during active COVID-19. Source material: peripheral blood. The gene calls are TRBV5-5 and TRBJ2-3; 13 bases align to TRBD2. CDR3 sequence: CASRTSGGGDTQYF. The CDR3 DNA reads TGTGCCAGCCGAACTAGCGGGGGGGGAGATACGCAGTATTTT.